This TCR beta chain originates from a study of T cells in Graves' hyperthyroidism and ophthalmopathy. V lost 4 bases and J 2 bases, leaving 8 bases between the germline ends. CDR1 and CDR2 from the germline V gene are SGHRS and YFSETQ. This CDR3 spans 13 amino acids. Notes on the study in general: Blood held most thyroid clonotypes expanded above 0.001 frequency. The model made its ophthalmopathy prediction, and onset followed a median approximately 6 months later. A model using 13 V-J features told ophthalmopathy apart from stable hyperthyroidism.

Patients were excluded for uncontrolled infection, other autoimmune disease, pregnancy or lactation. This clonotype was counted many times. Its matching antigen is unknown. It was RNA transcripts that yielded the amplified TCR beta CDR3 regions. The primer set for the first-round RT-PCR of the TCR CDR3 was HTBI. A single record per CDR3 protein comes from TCRdb applying MiXCR to the multiplex PCR reads. The data contain about 370,000 distinct CDR3 sequences, 13% to 15% of them seen just once; the ten biggest clones take up roughly 19%. This TCR was recovered from a woman aged 60-75 years with Graves' ophthalmopathy. The chain employs TRBV5-1 and TRBJ2-3; D remains ambiguous. Source material: blood. The CDR3 spells CASSTAVTDTQYF. Here the CDR3 DNA reads TGCGCCAGCAGCACGGCAGTCACAGATACGCAGTATTTT. The complete variable domain, with remaining parts taken from reference TRBV5-1 and TRBJ2-3, reads KAGVTQTPRYLIKTRGQQVTLSCSPISGHRSVSWYQQTPGQGLQFLFEYFSETQRNKGNFPGRFSGRQFSNSRSEMNVSTLELGDSALYLCASSTAVTDTQYFGPGTRLTVL.